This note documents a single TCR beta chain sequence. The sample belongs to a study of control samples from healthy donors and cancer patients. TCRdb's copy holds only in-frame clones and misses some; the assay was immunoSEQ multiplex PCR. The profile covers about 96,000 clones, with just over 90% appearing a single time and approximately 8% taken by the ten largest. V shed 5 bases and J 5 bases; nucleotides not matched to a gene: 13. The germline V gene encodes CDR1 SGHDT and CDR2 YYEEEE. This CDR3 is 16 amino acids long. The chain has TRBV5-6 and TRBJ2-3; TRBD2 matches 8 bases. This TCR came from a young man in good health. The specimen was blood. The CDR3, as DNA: TGTGCCAGCAGTTACTTCGTAGCGGGATTGGGAGATACGCAGTATTTT. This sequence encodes CASSYFVAGLGDTQYF.